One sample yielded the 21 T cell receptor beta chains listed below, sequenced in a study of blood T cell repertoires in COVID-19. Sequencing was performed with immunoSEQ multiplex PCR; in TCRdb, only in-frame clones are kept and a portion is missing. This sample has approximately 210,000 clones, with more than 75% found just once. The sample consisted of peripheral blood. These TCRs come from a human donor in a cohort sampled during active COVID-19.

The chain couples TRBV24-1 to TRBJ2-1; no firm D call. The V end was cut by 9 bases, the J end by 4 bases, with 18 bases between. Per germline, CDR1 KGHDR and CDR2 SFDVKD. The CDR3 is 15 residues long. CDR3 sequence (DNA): TGTGCCACCCCTTGGAGCACCCAACCATACAATGAGCAGTTCTTC. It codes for CATPWSTQPYNEQFF.

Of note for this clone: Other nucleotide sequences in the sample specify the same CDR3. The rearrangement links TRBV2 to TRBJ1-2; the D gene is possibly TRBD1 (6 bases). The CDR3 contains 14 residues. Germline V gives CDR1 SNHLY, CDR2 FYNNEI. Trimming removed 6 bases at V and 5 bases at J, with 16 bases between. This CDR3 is CASSPDRLGYGYTF. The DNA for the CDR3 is TGTGCCAGCAGCCCAGACAGGTTAGGGTATGGCTACACCTTC.

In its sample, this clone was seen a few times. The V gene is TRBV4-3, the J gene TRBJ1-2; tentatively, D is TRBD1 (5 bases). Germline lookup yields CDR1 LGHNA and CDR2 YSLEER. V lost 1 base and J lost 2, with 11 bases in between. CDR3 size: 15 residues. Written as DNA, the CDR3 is TGCGCCAGCAGCCAAGTAGAACAGGCAAACTATGGCTACACCTTC. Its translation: CASSQVEQANYGYTF.

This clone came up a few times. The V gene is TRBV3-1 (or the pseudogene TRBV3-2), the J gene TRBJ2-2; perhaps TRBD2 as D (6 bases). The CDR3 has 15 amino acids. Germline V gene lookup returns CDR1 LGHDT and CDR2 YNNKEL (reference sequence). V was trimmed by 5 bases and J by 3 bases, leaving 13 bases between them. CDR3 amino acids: CASSILWGDTGELFF. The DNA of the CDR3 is TGTGCCAGCAGCATTCTTTGGGGGGACACCGGGGAGCTGTTTTTT.

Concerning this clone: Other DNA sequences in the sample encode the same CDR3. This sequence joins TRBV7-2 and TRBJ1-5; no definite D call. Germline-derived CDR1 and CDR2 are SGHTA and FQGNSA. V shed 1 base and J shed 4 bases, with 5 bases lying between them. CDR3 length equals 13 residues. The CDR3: CASSLDRNQPQHF. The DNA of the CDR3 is TGTGCCAGCAGCTTAGACAGAAATCAGCCCCAGCATTTT.

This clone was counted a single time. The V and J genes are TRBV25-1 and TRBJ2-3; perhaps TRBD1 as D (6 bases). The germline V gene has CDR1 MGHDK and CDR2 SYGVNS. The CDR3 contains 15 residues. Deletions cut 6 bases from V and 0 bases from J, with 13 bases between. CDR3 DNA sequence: TGTGCCAGCAGGTCGGGGACACTTAGCACAGATACGCAGTATTTT. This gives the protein CASRSGTLSTDTQYF.

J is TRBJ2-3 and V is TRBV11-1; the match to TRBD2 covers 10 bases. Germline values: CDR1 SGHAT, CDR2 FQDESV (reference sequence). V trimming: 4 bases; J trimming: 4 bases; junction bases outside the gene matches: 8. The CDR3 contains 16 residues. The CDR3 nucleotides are TGTGCCAGCAGCTCGCCGGTAGCGGGAGGTTCAGATACGCAGTATTTT. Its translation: CASSSPVAGGSDTQYF.

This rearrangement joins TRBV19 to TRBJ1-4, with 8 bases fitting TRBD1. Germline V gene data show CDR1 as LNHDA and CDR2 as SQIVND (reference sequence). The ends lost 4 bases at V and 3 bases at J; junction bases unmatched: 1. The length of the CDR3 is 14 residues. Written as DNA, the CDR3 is TGTGCCAGTAGTAGGGACAGGTCTAATGAAAAACTGTTTTTT. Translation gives CASSRDRSNEKLFF. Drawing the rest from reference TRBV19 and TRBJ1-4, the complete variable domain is DGGITQSPKYLFRKEGQNVTLSCEQNLNHDAMYWYRQDPGQGLRLIYYSQIVNDFQKGDIAEGYSVSREKKESFPLTVTSAQKNPTAFYLCASSRDRSNEKLFFGSGTQLSVL.

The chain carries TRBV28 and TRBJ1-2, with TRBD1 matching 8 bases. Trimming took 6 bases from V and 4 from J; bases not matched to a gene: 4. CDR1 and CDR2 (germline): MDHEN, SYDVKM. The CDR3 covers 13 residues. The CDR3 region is CASSRTGGYGYTF. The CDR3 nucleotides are TGTGCCAGCAGCCGAACAGGGGGCTATGGCTACACCTTC.

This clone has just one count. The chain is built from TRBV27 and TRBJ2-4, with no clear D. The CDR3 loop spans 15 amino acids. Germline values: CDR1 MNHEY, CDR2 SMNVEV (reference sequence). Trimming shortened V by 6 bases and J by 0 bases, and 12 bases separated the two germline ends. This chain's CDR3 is CASRRNSLAKNIQYF. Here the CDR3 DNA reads TGTGCCAGCAGGAGAAACTCCCTAGCCAAAAACATTCAGTACTTC.

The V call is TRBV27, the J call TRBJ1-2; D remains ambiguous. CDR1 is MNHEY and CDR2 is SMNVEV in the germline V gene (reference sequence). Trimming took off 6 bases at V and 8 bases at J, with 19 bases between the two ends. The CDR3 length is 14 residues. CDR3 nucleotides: TGTGCCAGCAGCTCCTCATTCGAGCTTATGGGCTACACCTTC. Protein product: CASSSSFELMGYTF.

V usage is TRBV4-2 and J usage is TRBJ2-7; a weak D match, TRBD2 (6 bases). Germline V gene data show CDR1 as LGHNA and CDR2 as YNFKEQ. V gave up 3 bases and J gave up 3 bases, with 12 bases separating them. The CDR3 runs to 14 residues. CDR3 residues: CASSHGRRDYEQYF. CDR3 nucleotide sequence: TGTGCCAGCAGCCACGGCCGGCGGGACTACGAGCAGTACTTC.

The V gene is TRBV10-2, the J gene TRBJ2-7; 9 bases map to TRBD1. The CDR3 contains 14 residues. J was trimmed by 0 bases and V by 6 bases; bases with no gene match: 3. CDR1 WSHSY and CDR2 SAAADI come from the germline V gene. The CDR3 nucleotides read TGCGCCAGCAGGCGGGGACAGGGCTCCTACGAGCAGTACTTC. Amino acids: CASRRGQGSYEQYF.

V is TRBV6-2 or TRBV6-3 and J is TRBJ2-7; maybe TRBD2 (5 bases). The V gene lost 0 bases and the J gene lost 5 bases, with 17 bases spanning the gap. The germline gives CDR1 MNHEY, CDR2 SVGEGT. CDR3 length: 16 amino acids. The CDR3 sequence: CASSYSGSRPFDEQYF. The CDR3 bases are TGTGCCAGCAGTTACTCGGGGAGTCGCCCCTTTGACGAGCAGTACTTC.

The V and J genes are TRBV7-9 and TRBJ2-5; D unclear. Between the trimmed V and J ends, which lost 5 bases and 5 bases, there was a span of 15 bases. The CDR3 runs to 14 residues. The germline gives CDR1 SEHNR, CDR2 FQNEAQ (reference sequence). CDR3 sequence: CASSHHLEVETQYF. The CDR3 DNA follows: TGTGCCAGCAGCCACCACCTAGAGGTGGAGACCCAGTACTTC. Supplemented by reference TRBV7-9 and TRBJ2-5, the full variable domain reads DTGVSQNPRHKITKRGQNVTFRCDPISEHNRLYWYRQTLGQGPEFLTYFQNEAQLEKSRLLSDRFSAERPKGSFSTLEIQRTEQGDSAMYLCASSHHLEVETQYFGPGTRLLVL.

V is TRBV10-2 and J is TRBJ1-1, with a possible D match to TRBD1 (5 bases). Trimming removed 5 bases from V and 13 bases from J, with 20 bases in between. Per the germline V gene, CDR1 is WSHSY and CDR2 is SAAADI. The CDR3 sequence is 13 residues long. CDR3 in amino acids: CASSKEEGLGGFF. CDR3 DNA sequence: TGCGCCAGCAGTAAGGAAGAGGGACTTGGGGGTTTCTTT.

In nucleotides, the CDR3 is TGCGCCAGCAGCCGAGACAGGGCCACCGGGGAGCTGTTTTTT. The encoded protein is CASSRDRATGELFF. The V and J genes are TRBV4-1 and TRBJ2-2; 7 bases are a match to TRBD1. CDR1 MGHRA and CDR2 YSYEKL come from the germline V gene. The CDR3 is 14 amino acids. J gave up 4 bases and V 4 bases, and 3 bases lay outside the gene matches.

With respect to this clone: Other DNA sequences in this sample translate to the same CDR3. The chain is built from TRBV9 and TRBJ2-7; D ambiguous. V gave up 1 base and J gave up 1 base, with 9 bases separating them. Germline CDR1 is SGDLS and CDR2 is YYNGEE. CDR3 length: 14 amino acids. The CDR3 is CASSVTPGSYEQYF. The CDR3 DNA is TGTGCCAGCAGCGTAACTCCCGGGTCCTACGAGCAGTACTTC.

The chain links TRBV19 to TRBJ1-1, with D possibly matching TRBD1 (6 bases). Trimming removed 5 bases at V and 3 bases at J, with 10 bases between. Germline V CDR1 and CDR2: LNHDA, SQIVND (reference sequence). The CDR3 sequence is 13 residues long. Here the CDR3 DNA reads TGTGCCAGTAGTGCAAACAGGGACACTGAAGCTTTCTTT. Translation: CASSANRDTEAFF. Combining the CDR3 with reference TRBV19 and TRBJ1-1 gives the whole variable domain DGGITQSPKYLFRKEGQNVTLSCEQNLNHDAMYWYRQDPGQGLRLIYYSQIVNDFQKGDIAEGYSVSREKKESFPLTVTSAQKNPTAFYLCASSANRDTEAFFGQGTRLTVV.

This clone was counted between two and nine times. This CDR3 is CASSPNQGGQPQHF. The CDR3 nucleotides are TGTGCCAGCTCACCAAATCAGGGAGGTCAGCCCCAGCATTTT. The chain employs TRBV18 and TRBJ1-5, with D maybe TRBD1 (5 bases). The CDR3 totals 14 residues. V was shortened by 2 bases and J by 6 bases, with 11 bases between the two germline ends. Looked up from germline, CDR1 is KGHSH and CDR2 is LQKENI.

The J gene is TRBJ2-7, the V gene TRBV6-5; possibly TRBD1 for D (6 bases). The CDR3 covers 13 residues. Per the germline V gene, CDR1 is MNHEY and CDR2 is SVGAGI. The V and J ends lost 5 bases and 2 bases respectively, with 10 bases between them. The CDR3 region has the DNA TGTGCCAGCAGTCCAGGACAGACCTACGAGCAGTACTTC. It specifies CASSPGQTYEQYF.